This T cell receptor (beta chain) was obtained from a study of T cells in women clearing cervical HPV infection. A remark on this clone: Its target is not known. The sequence runs out 3 residues before the end of the CDR3; the remainder is reconstructed from the germline J gene.

Germline V gene data show CDR1 as DFQATT and CDR2 as SNEGSKA (reference sequence). V lost 6 bases to trimming and J lost 5 bases; unmatched junction nucleotides: 13. The CDR3 runs 16 residues. Prevalent HPV16 infections were excluded; only incident single HPV16 infections included. Study conclusions and caveats: CIN3+ cases had significantly higher TCR repertoire richness than controls, but evenness did not differ.

Sequencing was performed with immunoSEQ multiplex PCR; in TCRdb, only in-frame clones are kept and a portion is missing. Its clone listing holds 30,000 to 35,000 clones. This chain joins TRBV20-1 and TRBJ2-1; 10 nucleotides agree with TRBD2. The sample taken for sequencing was blood buffy coat. The origin of this receptor is a woman aged 18-70 years with a cervical HPV16 infection that either progressed to CIN3+ or cleared (not recorded which). CDR3 region: CSAARSSGSSDNEQFF. Partial CDR3 DNA: TGCAGTGCCGCTAGGTCTAGCGGGAGTTCGGACAATGAG.